The clone carrying this T cell receptor beta chain was seen a handful of times. The CDR3 is 15 residues long. Germline V CDR1 and CDR2: SEHNR, FQNEAQ (reference sequence). V lost 5 bases and J lost 4; bases outside the gene matches: 7. The data are from a study of beta chain features in type 1 diabetes. Expressed TCRB transcripts were sequenced, since all the RNA that had been isolated was reverse transcribed. This table comes from immunoSEQ multiplex PCR, and its TCRdb copy is limited to in-frame clones, with some not included. The sample carries 810,000 or so clones, about a sixth recorded once. What was sequenced was naive CD4+ T cells from blood. This rearrangement joins TRBV7-9 to TRBJ2-3, with TRBD2 matching 9 bases. The TCR originated in a woman younger than 30 in good health. CDR3 sequence (DNA): TGTGCCAGCAGCCCGAGTAGCGGGAGTGCAGATACGCAGTATTTT. The encoded protein is CASSPSSGSADTQYF. The variable domain in full, completed from reference TRBV7-9 and TRBJ2-3, reads DTGVSQNPRHKITKRGQNVTFRCDPISEHNRLYWYRQTLGQGPEFLTYFQNEAQLEKSRLLSDRFSAERPKGSFSTLEIQRTEQGDSAMYLCASSPSSGSADTQYFGPGTRLTVL.